The next 28 T cell receptor beta chains were all read from a single sample in a study of T cells in Graves' hyperthyroidism and ophthalmopathy (dated by TCRdb to about 2019). Libraries came from multiplex PCR. TCRdb lists the instrument as Illumina HiSeq 2000. TCR beta CDR3 regions were amplified from RNA transcripts. The first round of RT-PCR for the TCR CDR3 was performed with the HTBI primer set and the Qiagen OneStep RT-PCR kit. The raw public reads went through TCRdb reprocessing: fastp at Q25, MiXCR clone calling, in-frame beta chains kept. Identical CDR3 proteins give one entry, which carries the most common genes and DNA. The sample profile shows approximately 740,000 distinct CDR3 sequences; 12% to 15% of them were found once. The top ten hold roughly 10% of the sample. Sequencing used blood. These receptors were obtained from a woman between 18 and 29 years old with Graves' hyperthyroidism.

V and J are TRBV15 and TRBJ1-2, with a weak D call TRBD1 (6 bases). Germline assignment: CDR1 LNHNV and CDR2 YYDKDF (reference sequence). The CDR3 extends over 13 amino acids. The V gene lost 7 bases and the J gene lost 7 bases, with 16 bases spanning the gap. The CDR3, as DNA: TGTGCCACCAAGGCACAGGGTGCTAGTGGCTACACCTTC. It is translated as CATKAQGASGYTF.

This clonotype was observed at least ten times. This sequence joins TRBV20-1 and TRBJ2-7; TRBD1 matches 8 bases. Germline CDR1 is DFQATT and CDR2 is SNEGSKA (reference sequence). This CDR3 is built from 16 residues. The V segment lost 2 bases and the J segment 1 base; nucleotides outside the gene matches: 10. The CDR3 region is CSARSPGQGRSYEQYF. The CDR3 DNA follows: TGCAGTGCTAGATCCCCCGGACAGGGAAGATCCTACGAGCAGTACTTC.

The J gene is TRBJ2-7, the V gene TRBV5-1, with D perhaps matching TRBD1 or TRBD2 (5 bases each). The CDR3 totals 14 residues. V was cut by 4 bases and J by 5 bases, with 16 bases left in between. Germline CDR1 is SGHRS and CDR2 is YFSETQ. The CDR3 loop reads CASSRDLRRDEQYF. The DNA for the CDR3 is TGCGCCAGCAGCCGGGACCTACGAAGAGACGAGCAGTACTTC.

There are many counts of this clonotype. V is TRBV7-2 and J is TRBJ2-1; 8 bases are shared with TRBD1. CDR1 SGHTA and CDR2 FQGNSA come from the germline V gene. This CDR3 is built from 14 residues. J was trimmed by 9 bases and V by 5 bases; bases with no gene match: 9. CDR3 in DNA: TGTGCCAGCAGCCCAACAGGGGGTGCGGGTGAGCAGTTCTTC. It encodes CASSPTGGAGEQFF. Full variable domain (outside the CDR3, taken from reference TRBV7-2 and TRBJ2-1): GAGVSQSPSNKVTEKGKDVELRCDPISGHTALYWYRQSLGQGLEFLIYFQGNSAPDKSGLPSDRFSAERTGGSVSTLTIQRTQQEDSAVYLCASSPTGGAGEQFFGPGTRLTVL.

This clonotype was recorded many times. This chain joins TRBV4-3 and TRBJ2-7, with TRBD2 as a possible D gene (5 bases). CDR1 and CDR2 from the germline V gene are LGHNA and YSLEER. The CDR3 covers 14 residues. V was cut by 0 bases and J by 1 base, with 7 bases left in between. CDR3 in amino acids: CASSQETRSYEQYF. CDR3 DNA sequence: TGCGCCAGCAGCCAAGAAACTAGGTCCTACGAGCAGTACTTC.

This clonotype was recorded at least ten times. V gene TRBV6-1 combines with J gene TRBJ2-5; D is undetermined. The V gene lost 6 bases and the J gene lost 0 bases, with 11 bases spanning the gap. Germline V lookup: CDR1 MNHNS, CDR2 SASEGT. The CDR3 extends over 14 amino acids. CDR3 in amino acids: CASSKDLHQETQYF. CDR3 coding DNA: TGTGCCAGCAGCAAGGACCTACACCAAGAGACCCAGTACTTC.

In this sample, this clonotype turned up a few times. The rearrangement uses TRBV5-1 and TRBJ2-1, with D tentatively TRBD2 (6 bases). The CDR3 is 17 amino acids. Germline assignment: CDR1 SGHRS and CDR2 YFSETQ. Deletions cut 4 bases from V and 0 bases from J, with 17 bases between. In nucleotides, the CDR3 is TGCGCCAGCAGCCCCTCGGAGGGTTTTAGCTCCTACAATGAGCAGTTCTTC. Encoded protein: CASSPSEGFSSYNEQFF.

This clonotype was detected ten times or more. CDR3 in amino acids: CASSQEGVGNTIYF. The CDR3 DNA follows: TGTGCCAGCAGCCAAGAGGGGGTCGGAAACACCATATATTTT. The J gene is TRBJ1-3, the V gene TRBV3-1; tentative D call: TRBD1 (5 bases). Deletions cut 0 bases from V and 4 bases from J, with 7 bases between. The CDR3 covers 14 residues. In germline, CDR1 is LGHDT, CDR2 YNNKEL (reference sequence).

This clonotype was seen a few times. The chain combines TRBV28 with TRBJ1-6; D ambiguous. Trimming removed 5 bases at V and 3 bases at J, with 14 bases between. The V gene's germline CDR1 is MDHEN and CDR2 SYDVKM. This CDR3 has 16 residues. The CDR3 region has the DNA TGTGCCAGCAGTACTCTTGGCAGGCGCTATAATTCACCCCTCCACTTT. Translation gives CASSTLGRRYNSPLHF.

As to this clonotype: Given a much more abundant clone one base away, this may be a read error. The gene calls are TRBV2 and TRBJ2-1; TRBD2 matches 11 bases. The DNA end lines up better with TRBJ2-7; the J call may be wrong. Germline CDR1 reads SNHLY; CDR2 reads FYNNEI. The CDR3 is made up of 16 amino acids. DNA of the CDR3: TGTGCCAGCAGTGAAACGGGACTAGCGGCCTACAATGAGCAGTACTTC. It specifies CASSETGLAAYNEQYF.

This sequence joins TRBV27 and TRBJ2-1; TRBD2 might be the D (6 bases). Trimming pared 4 bases from V and 5 bases from J, leaving 18 bases between. The CDR3 covers 16 residues. In germline, CDR1 is MNHEY, CDR2 SMNVEV (reference sequence). CDR3 loop: CASSSLGLKRNNEQFF. The CDR3 DNA is TGTGCCAGCAGTTCCCTGGGACTGAAACGTAACAATGAGCAGTTCTTC.

This clonotype was observed many times. The chain joins TRBV7-9 to TRBJ1-2; D ambiguous. Germline V gives CDR1 SEHNR, CDR2 FQNEAQ (reference sequence). CDR3 length equals 15 residues. The V end lost 4 bases, the J end lost 3 bases, and 15 bases lay between the germline ends. CDR3 nucleotide sequence: TGTGCCAGCAGCTCGAGAGAAGGGTTACACTATGGCTACACCTTC. It encodes CASSSREGLHYGYTF.

The chain links TRBV20-1 to TRBJ1-4; the D gene is possibly TRBD1 (6 bases). V lost 8 bases to trimming and J lost 7 bases, with 17 bases between them. The CDR3 consists of 13 residues. CDR1 is DFQATT and CDR2 is SNEGSKA in the germline V gene (reference sequence). The CDR3 DNA sequence: TGCAGTCCTAATTGGGGGGCGGGTGAAAAACTGTTTTTT. Its translation is CSPNWGAGEKLFF.

This clonotype was detected many times. CDR3 bases: TGTGCCAGCAGCGAATCACAGGGTCTTGAAGCTTTCTTT. Its protein product is CASSESQGLEAFF. V gene TRBV12-3 or TRBV12-4 combines with J gene TRBJ1-1; tentatively, D is TRBD1 (6 bases). The CDR3 is made up of 13 amino acids. V lost 6 bases, J lost 7 bases, and 15 bases lay in between.

The chain couples TRBV15 to TRBJ2-2, with D possibly being TRBD2 (6 bases). CDR1 and CDR2 from the germline V gene are LNHNV and YYDKDF (reference sequence). V was trimmed by 8 bases and J by 2 bases, leaving 12 bases between them. CDR3 size: 14 residues. The CDR3 reads CATSGDFNTGELFF. CDR3 sequence (DNA): TGTGCCACCTCTGGGGACTTCAACACCGGGGAGCTGTTTTTT.

This clonotype was seen repeatedly, ten times or more. The V and J genes are TRBV5-1 and TRBJ2-7, with 10 positions matching TRBD2. V lost 0 bases, J lost 8 bases, and 5 bases stayed unmatched. The length of the CDR3 is 14 residues. Germline assignment: CDR1 SGHRS and CDR2 YFSETQ. The CDR3 DNA follows: TGCGCCAGCAGCTTGGCGGGACTAGCGTCGCAGCAGTACTTC. This gives the protein CASSLAGLASQQYF.

V usage is TRBV30 and J usage is TRBJ2-4, with D perhaps TRBD1 (6 bases). The CDR3 runs 14 residues. CDR1 is GTSNPN and CDR2 is SVGIG in the germline V gene (reference sequence). Trimming cost V 5 bases and J 6 bases, with 17 bases left between them. The CDR3 is CAWAPPLGGNIQYF. Here the CDR3 DNA reads TGTGCCTGGGCCCCTCCACTAGGGGGAAACATTCAGTACTTC.

CDR3 nucleotide sequence: TGCAGTGCTATCGTCGGCAGGGATAATCAGCCCCAGCATTTT. Residues: CSAIVGRDNQPQHF. The chain links TRBV20-1 to TRBJ1-5, with D possibly being TRBD1 (5 bases). V lost 4 bases and J 4 bases, leaving 14 bases between the germline ends. The germline V gene encodes CDR1 DFQATT and CDR2 SNEGSKA (reference sequence). This CDR3 has 14 amino acids.

The sample holds a few counts of this clonotype. The chain combines TRBV28 with TRBJ2-6; tentative D call: TRBD2 (6 bases). The CDR3 loop spans 16 amino acids. V lost 1 base and J 2 bases, leaving 9 bases between the germline ends. CDR1 is MDHEN, CDR2 SYDVKM, per germline. CDR3 sequence: CASSLFGGPGANVLTF. The CDR3 DNA reads TGTGCCAGCAGTTTATTCGGGGGTCCTGGGGCCAACGTCCTGACTTTC.

This clonotype was seen only a few times. The chain has TRBV6-1 and TRBJ2-5; D perhaps matches TRBD2 (5 bases). CDR3 length equals 11 residues. Germline loops: CDR1 MNHNS, CDR2 SASEGT. V was pared by 2 bases and J by 14 bases, with 12 bases between. CDR3 protein: CASSEYGGRYF. The DNA of the CDR3 is TGTGCCAGCAGTGAATATGGAGGACGATACTTC.

This clonotype was detected ten times or more. The chain recombines TRBV27 with TRBJ2-5, with D possibly being TRBD1 (6 bases). The V and J ends lost 5 bases and 2 bases respectively, with 21 bases between them. The germline CDR1 and CDR2 sequences are MNHEY and SMNVEV (reference sequence). The CDR3 spans 17 residues. The CDR3 DNA follows: TGTGCCAGCAGTCCCAAACCGACAGGAGTACTTCAAGAGACCCAGTACTTC. Its protein product is CASSPKPTGVLQETQYF.

V usage is TRBV15 and J usage is TRBJ2-5, with D maybe TRBD2 (5 bases). The CDR3 loop spans 14 amino acids. The V end lost 1 base, the J end lost 5 bases, and 11 bases lay between the germline ends. Germline loops: CDR1 LNHNV, CDR2 YYDKDF (reference sequence). The CDR3 loop is CATSRGPSKETQYF. CDR3 DNA: TGTGCCACCAGCAGAGGTCCTAGCAAGGAGACCCAGTACTTC.

This clonotype was detected many times. V usage is TRBV7-9 and J usage is TRBJ2-7; 8 bases fit TRBD1. The CDR3 loop spans 15 amino acids. Unmatched junction bases numbered 8, after V lost 4 bases and J lost 3 bases. The germline V gene encodes CDR1 SEHNR and CDR2 FQNEAQ (reference sequence). The CDR3 loop reads CASSYTGQGRYEQYF. The CDR3 DNA is TGTGCCAGCAGCTATACCGGACAGGGCCGCTACGAGCAGTACTTC.

This clonotype appeared many times. The chain joins TRBV29-1 to TRBJ1-2; 9 nucleotides match TRBD1. V lost 0 bases and J lost 4; bases outside the gene matches: 6. The CDR3 runs 15 residues. The germline V gene encodes CDR1 SQVTM and CDR2 ANQGSEA. CDR3 sequence (DNA): TGCAGCGTTGAAGAGGGACAGGGAGTTGGCTATGGCTACACCTTC. Its translation is CSVEEGQGVGYGYTF.

Only one count was recorded for this clonotype. The rearrangement uses TRBV7-2 and TRBJ1-4, with no clear D. V shed 2 bases and J shed 8 bases, with 6 bases lying between them. Germline lookup yields CDR1 SGHTA and CDR2 FQGNSA. The CDR3 contains 12 residues. CDR3 coding DNA: TGTGCCAGCAGCTTAATACAGGAAAAACTGTTTTTT. It codes for CASSLIQEKLFF.

Only one count was recorded for this clonotype. The V gene is TRBV5-1, the J gene TRBJ1-1; D ambiguous. Trimming cost V 4 bases and J 6 bases, with 13 bases left between them. The CDR3 is made up of 13 amino acids. Per the germline V gene, CDR1 is SGHRS and CDR2 is YFSETQ. CDR3 nucleotide sequence: TGCGCCAGCAGCCGGATACCGGGTCCTGAAGCTTTCTTT. It specifies CASSRIPGPEAFF.

This clonotype was found many times. The junction and the germline gene differ at one end; a read error may be behind it. The J gene is TRBJ1-1, the V gene TRBV13; D is perhaps TRBD1 (6 bases). This CDR3 spans 15 amino acids. Germline V gene data show CDR1 as PRHDT and CDR2 as FYEKMQ (reference sequence). CDR3 region: CASSVGGPGLTEAFF. The CDR3 DNA follows: TGTGCCAGCAGCGTAGGGGGACCGGGCCTCACTGAAGCTTTCTTT.

The chain uses TRBV9 and TRBJ2-2; D uncertain. Germline values: CDR1 SGDLS, CDR2 YYNGEE. Trimming removed 0 bases from V and 1 base from J, with 7 bases in between. The CDR3 has 15 residues. For the CDR3, the DNA is TGTGCCAGCAGCGTAGGGGTGGGGAACACCGGGGAGCTGTTTTTT. Translated, it gives CASSVGVGNTGELFF.